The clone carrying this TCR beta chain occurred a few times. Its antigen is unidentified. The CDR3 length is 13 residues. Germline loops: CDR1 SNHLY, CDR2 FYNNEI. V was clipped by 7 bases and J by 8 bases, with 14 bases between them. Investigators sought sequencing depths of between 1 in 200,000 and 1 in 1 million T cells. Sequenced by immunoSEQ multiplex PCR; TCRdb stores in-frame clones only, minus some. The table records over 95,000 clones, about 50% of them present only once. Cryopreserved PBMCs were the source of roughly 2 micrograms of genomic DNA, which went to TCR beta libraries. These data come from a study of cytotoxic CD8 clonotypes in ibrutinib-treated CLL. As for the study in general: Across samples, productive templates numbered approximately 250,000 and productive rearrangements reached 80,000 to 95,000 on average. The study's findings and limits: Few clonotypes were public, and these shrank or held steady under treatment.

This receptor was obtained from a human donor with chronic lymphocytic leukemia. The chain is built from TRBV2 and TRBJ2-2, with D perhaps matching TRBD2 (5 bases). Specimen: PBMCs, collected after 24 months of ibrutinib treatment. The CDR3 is CASKLVLPGELFF. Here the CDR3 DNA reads TGTGCCAGCAAACTAGTCCTTCCGGGGGAGCTGTTTTTT. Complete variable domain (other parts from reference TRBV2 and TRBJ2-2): EPEVTQTPSHQVTQMGQEVILRCVPISNHLYFYWYRQILGQKVEFLVSFYNNEISEKSEIFDDQFSVERPDGSNFTLKIRSTKLEDSAMYFCASKLVLPGELFFGEGSRLTVL.